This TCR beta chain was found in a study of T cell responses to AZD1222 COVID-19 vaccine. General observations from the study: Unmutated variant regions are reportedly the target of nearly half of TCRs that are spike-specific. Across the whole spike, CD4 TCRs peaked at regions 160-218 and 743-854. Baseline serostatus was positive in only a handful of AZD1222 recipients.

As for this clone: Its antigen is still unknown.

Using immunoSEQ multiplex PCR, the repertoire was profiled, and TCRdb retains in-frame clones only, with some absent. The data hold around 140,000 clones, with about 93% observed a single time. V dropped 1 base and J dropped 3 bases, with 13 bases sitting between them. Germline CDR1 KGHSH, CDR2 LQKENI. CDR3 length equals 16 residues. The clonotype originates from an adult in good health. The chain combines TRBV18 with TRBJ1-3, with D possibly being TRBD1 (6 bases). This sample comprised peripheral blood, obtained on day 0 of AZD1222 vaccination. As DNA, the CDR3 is TGTGCCAGCTCACCACAGGCCCTACAGGGTGGAAACACCATATATTTT. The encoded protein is CASSPQALQGGNTIYF.